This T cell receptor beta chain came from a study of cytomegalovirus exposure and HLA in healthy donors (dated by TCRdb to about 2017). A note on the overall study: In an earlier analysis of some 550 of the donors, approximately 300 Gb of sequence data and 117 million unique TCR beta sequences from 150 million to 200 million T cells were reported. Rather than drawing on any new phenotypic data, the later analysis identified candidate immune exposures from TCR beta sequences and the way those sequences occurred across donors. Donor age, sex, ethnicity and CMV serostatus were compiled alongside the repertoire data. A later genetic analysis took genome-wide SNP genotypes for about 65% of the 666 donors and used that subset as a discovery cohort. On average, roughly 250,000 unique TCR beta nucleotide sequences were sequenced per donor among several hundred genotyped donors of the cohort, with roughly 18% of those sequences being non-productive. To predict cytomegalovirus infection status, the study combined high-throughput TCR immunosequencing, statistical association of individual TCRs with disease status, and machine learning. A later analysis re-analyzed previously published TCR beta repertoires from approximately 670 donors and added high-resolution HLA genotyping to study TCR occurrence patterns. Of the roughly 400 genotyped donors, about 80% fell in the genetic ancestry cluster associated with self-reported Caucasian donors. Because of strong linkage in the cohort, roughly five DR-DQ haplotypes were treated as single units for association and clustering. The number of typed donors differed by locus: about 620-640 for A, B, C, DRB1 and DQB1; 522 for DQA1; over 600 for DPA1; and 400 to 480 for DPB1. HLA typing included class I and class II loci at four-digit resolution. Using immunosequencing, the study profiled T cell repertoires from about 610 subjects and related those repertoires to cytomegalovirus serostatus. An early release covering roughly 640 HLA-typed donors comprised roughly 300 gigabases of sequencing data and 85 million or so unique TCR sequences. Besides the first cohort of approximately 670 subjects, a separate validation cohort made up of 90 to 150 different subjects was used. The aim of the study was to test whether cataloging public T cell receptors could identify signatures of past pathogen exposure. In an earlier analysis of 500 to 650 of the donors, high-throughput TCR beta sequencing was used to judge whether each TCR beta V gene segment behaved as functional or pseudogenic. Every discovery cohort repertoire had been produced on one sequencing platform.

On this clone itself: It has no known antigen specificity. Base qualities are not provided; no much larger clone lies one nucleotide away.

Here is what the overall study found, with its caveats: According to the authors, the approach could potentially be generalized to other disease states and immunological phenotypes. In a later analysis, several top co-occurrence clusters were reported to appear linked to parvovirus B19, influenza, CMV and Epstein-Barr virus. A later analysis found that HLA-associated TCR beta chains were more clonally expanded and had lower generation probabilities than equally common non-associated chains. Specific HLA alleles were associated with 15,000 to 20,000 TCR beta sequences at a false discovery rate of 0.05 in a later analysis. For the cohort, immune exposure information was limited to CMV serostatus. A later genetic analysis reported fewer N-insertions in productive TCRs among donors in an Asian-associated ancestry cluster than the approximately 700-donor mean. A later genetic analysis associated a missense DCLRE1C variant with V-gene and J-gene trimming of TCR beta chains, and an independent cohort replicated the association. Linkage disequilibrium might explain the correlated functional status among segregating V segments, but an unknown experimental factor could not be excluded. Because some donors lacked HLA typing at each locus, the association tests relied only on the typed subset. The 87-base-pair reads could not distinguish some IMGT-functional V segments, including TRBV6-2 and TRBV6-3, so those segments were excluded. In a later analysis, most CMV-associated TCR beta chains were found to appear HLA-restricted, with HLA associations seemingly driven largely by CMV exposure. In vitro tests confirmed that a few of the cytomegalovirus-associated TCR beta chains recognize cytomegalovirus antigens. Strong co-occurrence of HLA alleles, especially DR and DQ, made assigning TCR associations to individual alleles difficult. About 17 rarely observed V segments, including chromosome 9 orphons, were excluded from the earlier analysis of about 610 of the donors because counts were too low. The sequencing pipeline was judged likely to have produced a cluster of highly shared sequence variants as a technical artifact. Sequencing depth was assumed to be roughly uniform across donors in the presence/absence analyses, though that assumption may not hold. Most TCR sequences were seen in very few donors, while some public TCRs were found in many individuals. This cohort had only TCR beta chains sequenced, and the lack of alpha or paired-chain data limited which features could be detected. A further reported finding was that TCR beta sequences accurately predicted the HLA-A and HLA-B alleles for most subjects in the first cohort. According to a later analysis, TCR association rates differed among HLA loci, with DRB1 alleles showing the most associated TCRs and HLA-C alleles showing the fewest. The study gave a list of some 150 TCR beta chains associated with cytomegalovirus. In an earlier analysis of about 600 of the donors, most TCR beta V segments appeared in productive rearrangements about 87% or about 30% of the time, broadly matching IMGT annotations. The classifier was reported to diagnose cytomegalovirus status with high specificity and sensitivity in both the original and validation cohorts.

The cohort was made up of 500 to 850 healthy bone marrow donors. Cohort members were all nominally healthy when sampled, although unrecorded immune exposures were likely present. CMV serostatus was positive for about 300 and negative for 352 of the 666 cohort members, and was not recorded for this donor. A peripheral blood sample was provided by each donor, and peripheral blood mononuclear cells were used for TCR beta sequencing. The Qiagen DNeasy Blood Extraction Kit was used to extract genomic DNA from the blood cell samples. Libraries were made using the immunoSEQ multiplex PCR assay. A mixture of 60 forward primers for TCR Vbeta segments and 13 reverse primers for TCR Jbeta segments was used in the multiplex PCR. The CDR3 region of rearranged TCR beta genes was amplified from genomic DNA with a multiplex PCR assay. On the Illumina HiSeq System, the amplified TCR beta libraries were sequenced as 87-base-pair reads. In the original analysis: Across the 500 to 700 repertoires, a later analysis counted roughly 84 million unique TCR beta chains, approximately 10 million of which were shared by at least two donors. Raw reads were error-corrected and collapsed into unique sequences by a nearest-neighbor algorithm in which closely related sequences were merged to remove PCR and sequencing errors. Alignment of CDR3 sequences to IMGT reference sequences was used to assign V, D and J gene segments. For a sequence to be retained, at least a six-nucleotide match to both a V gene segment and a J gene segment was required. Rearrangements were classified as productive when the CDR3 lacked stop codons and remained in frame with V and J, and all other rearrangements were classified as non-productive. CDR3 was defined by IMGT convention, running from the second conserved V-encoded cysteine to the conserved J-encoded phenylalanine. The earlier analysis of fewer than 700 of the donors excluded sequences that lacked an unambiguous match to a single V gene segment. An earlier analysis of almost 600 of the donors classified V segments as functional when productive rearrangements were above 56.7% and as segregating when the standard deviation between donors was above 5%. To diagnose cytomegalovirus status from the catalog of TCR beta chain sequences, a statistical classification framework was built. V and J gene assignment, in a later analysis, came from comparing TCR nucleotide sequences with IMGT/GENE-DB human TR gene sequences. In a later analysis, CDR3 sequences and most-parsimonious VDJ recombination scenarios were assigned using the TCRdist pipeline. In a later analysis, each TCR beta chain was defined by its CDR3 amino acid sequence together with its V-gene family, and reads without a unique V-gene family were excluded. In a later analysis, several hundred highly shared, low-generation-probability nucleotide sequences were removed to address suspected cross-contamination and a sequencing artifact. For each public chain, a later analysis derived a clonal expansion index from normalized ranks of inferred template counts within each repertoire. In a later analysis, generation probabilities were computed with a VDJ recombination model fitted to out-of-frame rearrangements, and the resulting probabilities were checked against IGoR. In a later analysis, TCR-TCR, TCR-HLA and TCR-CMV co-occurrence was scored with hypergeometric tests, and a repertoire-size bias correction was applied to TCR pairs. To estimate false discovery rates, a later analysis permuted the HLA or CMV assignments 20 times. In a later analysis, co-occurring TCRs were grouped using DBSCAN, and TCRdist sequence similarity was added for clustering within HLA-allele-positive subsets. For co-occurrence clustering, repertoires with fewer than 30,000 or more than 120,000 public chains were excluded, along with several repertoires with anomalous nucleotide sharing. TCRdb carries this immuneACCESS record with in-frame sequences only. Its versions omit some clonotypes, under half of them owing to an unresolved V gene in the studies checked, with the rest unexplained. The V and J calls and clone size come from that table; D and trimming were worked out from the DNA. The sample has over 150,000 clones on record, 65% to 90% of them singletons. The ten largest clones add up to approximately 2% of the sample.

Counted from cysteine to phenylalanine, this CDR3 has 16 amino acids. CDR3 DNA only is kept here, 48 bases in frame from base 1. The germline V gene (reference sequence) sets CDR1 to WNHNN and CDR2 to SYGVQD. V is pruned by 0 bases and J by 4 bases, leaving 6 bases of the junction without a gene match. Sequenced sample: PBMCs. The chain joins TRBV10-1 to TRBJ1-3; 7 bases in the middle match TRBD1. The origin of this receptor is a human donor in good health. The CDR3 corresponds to CASSESQGVSGNTIYF. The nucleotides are TGCGCCAGCAGTGAGTCCCAGGGGGTGAGCGGAAACACCATATATTTT.